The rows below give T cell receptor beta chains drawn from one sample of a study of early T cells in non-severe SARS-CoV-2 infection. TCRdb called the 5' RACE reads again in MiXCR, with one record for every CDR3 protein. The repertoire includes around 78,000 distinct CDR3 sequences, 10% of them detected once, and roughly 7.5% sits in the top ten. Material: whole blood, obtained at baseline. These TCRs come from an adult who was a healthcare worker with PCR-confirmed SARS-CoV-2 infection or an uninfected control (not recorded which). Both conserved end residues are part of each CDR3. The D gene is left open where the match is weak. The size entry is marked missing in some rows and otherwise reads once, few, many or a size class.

DNA: TGCAGTGCTCTTCGGGGGGCCCGAGAGACCCAGTACTTC
CDR3: CSALRGARETQYF
D: NA
size: few
J: TRBJ2-5
V: TRBV20-1

DNA: TGTGCCAGCAGTTCCTGGGGGCAGGAGAGCCCAGATACGCAGTATTTT
CDR3: CASSSWGQESPDTQYF
D: NA
size: NA
J: TRBJ2-3
V: TRBV9

DNA: TGTGCCAGCAGCTCGACAGGGAGTCCCACCGGGGAGCTGTTTTTT
CDR3: CASSSTGSPTGELFF
D: TRBD1
size: many
J: TRBJ2-2
V: TRBV7-6

DNA: TGCGCCAGCAGGCAGGCCCGGGAGCAGTTCTTC
CDR3: CASRQAREQFF
D: NA
size: NA
J: TRBJ2-1
V: TRBV10-2

DNA: TGTGCCAGCAGCCCACGGACAGGTGAGAACACTGAAGCTTTCTTT
CDR3: CASSPRTGENTEAFF
D: TRBD1
size: NA
J: TRBJ1-1
V: TRBV5-4

DNA: TGTGCCAGCAGCTTAGGACGGACCACAGATACGCAGTATTTT
CDR3: CASSLGRTTDTQYF
D: NA
size: few
J: TRBJ2-3
V: TRBV5-6

DNA: TGTGCCATCAGTGAGTCGGGGCGCGGAGCTAATGAAAAACTGTTTTTT
CDR3: CAISESGRGANEKLFF
D: NA
size: NA
J: TRBJ1-4
V: TRBV10-3

DNA: TGTGCCAGCAGTTTTATCCCCGGGACAGTAAATCAGCCCCAGCATTTT
CDR3: CASSFIPGTVNQPQHF
D: TRBD1
size: NA
J: TRBJ1-5
V: TRBV6-2/TRBV6-3

DNA: TGTGCCAGCAGTTACTCTCCAGACAGGGGCGGCGAGCAGTACTTC
CDR3: CASSYSPDRGGEQYF
D: TRBD1
size: NA
J: TRBJ2-7
V: TRBV6-6

DNA: TGTGCCAGCAGCCCCTCGGCCCCCTACGAGCAGTACTTC
CDR3: CASSPSAPYEQYF
D: NA
size: many
J: TRBJ2-7
V: TRBV7-6

DNA: TGCAGTGCACGCCGCGTCGGAGCGGGGGGGCTGGGTGCAGATACGCAGTATTTT
CDR3: CSARRVGAGGLGADTQYF
D: TRBD2
size: many
J: TRBJ2-3
V: TRBV20-1

DNA: TGTGCCAGCAGTGAAGTGGACCCCTCTGGAAACACCATATATTTT
CDR3: CASSEVDPSGNTIYF
D: NA
size: many
J: TRBJ1-3
V: TRBV6-1

DNA: TGCAGCGTTCTCCAGGGCTCTGGGGCCAACGTCCTGACTTTC
CDR3: CSVLQGSGANVLTF
D: NA
size: few
J: TRBJ2-6
V: TRBV29-1

DNA: TGTGCCAGCAGCCGGACTAGCGGGGGGGCCGGCACAGATACGCAGTATTTT
CDR3: CASSRTSGGAGTDTQYF
D: TRBD2
size: few
J: TRBJ2-3
V: TRBV3-1

DNA: TGTGCCAGCAGTTACTTGCTTCTCTACAATGAGCAGTTCTTC
CDR3: CASSYLLLYNEQFF
D: NA
size: NA
J: TRBJ2-1
V: TRBV6-2/TRBV6-3

DNA: TGCAGTGCTAGAGATCGGGTGATCCCGTCAGAGACCCAGTACTTC
CDR3: CSARDRVIPSETQYF
D: NA
size: NA
J: TRBJ2-5
V: TRBV20-1

DNA: TGTGCCAGCAGCTTTACTCTGGCTTGGGGGGCCCCCAATGAGCAGTTCTTC
CDR3: CASSFTLAWGAPNEQFF
D: NA
size: few
J: TRBJ2-1
V: TRBV11-2

DNA: TGTGCCAGCAGTTACCTAGCCGCAGAGACCCAGTACTTC
CDR3: CASSYLAAETQYF
D: NA
size: NA
J: TRBJ2-5
V: TRBV6-5

DNA: TGTGCCATCAGTGAGTCGACGTCGAAAACAGGGGACGAGCAGTACTTC
CDR3: CAISESTSKTGDEQYF
D: TRBD1
size: few
J: TRBJ2-7
V: TRBV10-3

DNA: TGTGCCAGCAGCTTAGACGAGAGAACTGAAGCTTTCTTT
CDR3: CASSLDERTEAFF
D: NA
size: NA
J: TRBJ1-1
V: TRBV7-9

DNA: TGTGCCAGCAGCCGGGACAGGGCTCGGAAACTGTTTTTT
CDR3: CASSRDRARKLFF
D: TRBD1
size: NA
J: TRBJ1-4
V: TRBV5-6

DNA: TGTGCCAGCAGTCTCGGGACAGGGAGAATCGGGGAGCTGTTTTTT
CDR3: CASSLGTGRIGELFF
D: TRBD1
size: few
J: TRBJ2-2
V: TRBV27

DNA: TGTGCCAGCAGTTACTCGAGGACTTTCCGGCGGGGGACCGGAGAGCAGTTCTTC
CDR3: CASSYSRTFRRGTGEQFF
D: TRBD2
size: NA
J: TRBJ2-1
V: TRBV6-5

DNA: TGCAGCGTTGGATCAGGGCAAACCGGGGGAAACATTCAGTACTTC
CDR3: CSVGSGQTGGNIQYF
D: NA
size: NA
J: TRBJ2-4
V: TRBV29-1

DNA: TGTGCCAGTACCCCGGGACAGGGAGCGGGCGAGCAGTACTTC
CDR3: CASTPGQGAGEQYF
D: TRBD1
size: many
J: TRBJ2-7
V: TRBV14

DNA: TGTGCCAGCATAAGCTCGTGGAAAGGAGGGAACGAGCAGTACTTC
CDR3: CASISSWKGGNEQYF
D: NA
size: NA
J: TRBJ2-7
V: TRBV6-6

DNA: TGCAGTGCTCTCGGGAACACCGGGGAGCTGTTTTTT
CDR3: CSALGNTGELFF
D: NA
size: few
J: TRBJ2-2
V: TRBV20-1

DNA: TGTGCCAGCAGCCCGTTAGGGCGGTTGAACACTGAAGCTTTCTTT
CDR3: CASSPLGRLNTEAFF
D: NA
size: few
J: TRBJ1-1
V: TRBV7-6

DNA: TGTGCCAGCAGCTTGGGCAGAGCCTCCTACGAGCAGTACTTC
CDR3: CASSLGRASYEQYF
D: NA
size: NA
J: TRBJ2-7
V: TRBV5-6

DNA: TGTGCCAGCTCACTGTCGGCCCTCGGACCGAACACTGAAGCTTTCTTT
CDR3: CASSLSALGPNTEAFF
D: NA
size: NA
J: TRBJ1-1
V: TRBV18

DNA: TGTGCCTGGACCAATCATATGAACACTGAAGCTTTCTTT
CDR3: CAWTNHMNTEAFF
D: NA
size: many
J: TRBJ1-1
V: TRBV30

DNA: TGTGCCAGCAGCGTAGGGGACACAGATACGCAGTATTTT
CDR3: CASSVGDTDTQYF
D: NA
size: few
J: TRBJ2-3
V: TRBV9

DNA: TGCGCCAGCACTCGACTAGCGGGGAGCACAGATACGCAGTATTTT
CDR3: CASTRLAGSTDTQYF
D: TRBD2
size: NA
J: TRBJ2-3
V: TRBV5-1

DNA: TGTGCCAGCTGGGAGGGCCCAGCCAAAAACATTCAGTACTTC
CDR3: CASWEGPAKNIQYF
D: TRBD2
size: few
J: TRBJ2-4
V: TRBV2

DNA: TGTGCCAGCAGCTTAAACCCGGAGATGAGCTACACCTTC
CDR3: CASSLNPEMSYTF
D: NA
size: few
J: TRBJ1-2
V: TRBV7-8

DNA: TGCAGTGCCGGCCCCGCAGGGCAGCCCCAGCATTTT
CDR3: CSAGPAGQPQHF
D: NA
size: many
J: TRBJ1-5
V: TRBV20-1

DNA: TGTGCCAGCAGCCCACAGACCGGACAGTCCCCGCAATCCACTGAAGCTTTCTTT
CDR3: CASSPQTGQSPQSTEAFF
D: NA
size: NA
J: TRBJ1-1
V: TRBV7-9

DNA: TGTGCCAGCAGCTTAGGGATCGCGGGGGGTAGTGAGCAGTTCTTC
CDR3: CASSLGIAGGSEQFF
D: TRBD2
size: few
J: TRBJ2-1
V: TRBV7-2

DNA: TGCGCCAGCAGCTTGGCCGTAGGGACAGGGGAAAACACTGAAGCTTTCTTT
CDR3: CASSLAVGTGENTEAFF
D: TRBD1
size: few
J: TRBJ1-1
V: TRBV5-1

DNA: TGTGCCAGCAGCCAAGCTGGGGGGACGAACACTGAAGCTTTCTTT
CDR3: CASSQAGGTNTEAFF
D: NA
size: few
J: TRBJ1-1
V: TRBV3-1

DNA: TGTGCCAGTAGTACTACAGGGGGGGGACAGCCCCAGCATTTT
CDR3: CASSTTGGGQPQHF
D: TRBD1
size: NA
J: TRBJ1-5
V: TRBV19

DNA: TGTGCCAGCAGCCCGATCGTGGGGGATACGCAGTATTTT
CDR3: CASSPIVGDTQYF
D: NA
size: many
J: TRBJ2-3
V: TRBV7-8

DNA: TGTGCCAGCAGCTTAGGGGGACTAGCCTACGAGCAGTACTTC
CDR3: CASSLGGLAYEQYF
D: TRBD2
size: NA
J: TRBJ2-7
V: TRBV7-9

DNA: TGTGCCAGCTCTTCGGGACAGGGGATAGAGACCCAGTACTTC
CDR3: CASSSGQGIETQYF
D: TRBD1
size: few
J: TRBJ2-5
V: TRBV18

DNA: TGTGCCAGCCTGGACAGGGGGCGATCAAATGAGCAGTTCTTC
CDR3: CASLDRGRSNEQFF
D: TRBD1
size: many
J: TRBJ2-1
V: TRBV6-6

DNA: TGTGCCAGCTCACCGATGGGGGGGTCCTACGAGCAGTACTTC
CDR3: CASSPMGGSYEQYF
D: TRBD2
size: NA
J: TRBJ2-7
V: TRBV18

DNA: TGCGCCAGCAGCCAAGGAGACGGAGCCTACGAGCAGTACTTC
CDR3: CASSQGDGAYEQYF
D: NA
size: NA
J: TRBJ2-7
V: TRBV4-3

DNA: TGTGCCAGCAGTGAGGGACAGGGGGTTAAGCAGTACTTC
CDR3: CASSEGQGVKQYF
D: TRBD1
size: few
J: TRBJ2-7
V: TRBV6-1

DNA: TGTGCCAGTAGGACCGGGACAGGGGGCTATGATACGCAGTATTTT
CDR3: CASRTGTGGYDTQYF
D: TRBD1
size: few
J: TRBJ2-3
V: TRBV19

DNA: TGTGCCAGCAGCCCTACCGGACAGGGCCGCACTGAAGCTTTCTTT
CDR3: CASSPTGQGRTEAFF
D: TRBD1
size: many
J: TRBJ1-1
V: TRBV7-8

DNA: TGTGCCTGGAGTATCAACCCTGATTACGAGCAGTACTTC
CDR3: CAWSINPDYEQYF
D: NA
size: few
J: TRBJ2-7
V: TRBV30

DNA: TGCAGTGCTAGAGGACAGGGGTATCAGCCCCAGCATTTT
CDR3: CSARGQGYQPQHF
D: TRBD1
size: many
J: TRBJ1-5
V: TRBV20-1

DNA: TGCGCCAGCAGCTCCGCCTCTACCACTCTCGGGGGTGAAGCTTTCTTT
CDR3: CASSSASTTLGGEAFF
D: NA
size: many
J: TRBJ1-1
V: TRBV5-1

DNA: TGTGCCAGTAGTATGGGACAGAACTATGGCTACACCTTC
CDR3: CASSMGQNYGYTF
D: TRBD1
size: NA
J: TRBJ1-2
V: TRBV19

DNA: TGCGCCAGCAGCTCTCTACCCGGTTTGGAAGGCTACACCTTC
CDR3: CASSSLPGLEGYTF
D: NA
size: few
J: TRBJ1-2
V: TRBV5-1

DNA: TGCAGCGCTCTACAGGAAACTGAAGTTTTCTTT
CDR3: CSALQETEVFF
D: NA
size: many
J: TRBJ1-1
V: TRBV29-1

DNA: TGTGCCAGCAGCATCCTCTCTGGAAACACCATATATTTT
CDR3: CASSILSGNTIYF
D: NA
size: NA
J: TRBJ1-3
V: TRBV12-3/TRBV12-4

DNA: TGTGCCAGCAGCTTCAGACGGGGTTGGAACACTGAAGCTTTCTTT
CDR3: CASSFRRGWNTEAFF
D: NA
size: few
J: TRBJ1-1
V: TRBV5-4

DNA: TGTGCCAGCAGCTTAGGAGCAGGCACCTACGAGCAGTACTTC
CDR3: CASSLGAGTYEQYF
D: NA
size: few
J: TRBJ2-7
V: TRBV11-3